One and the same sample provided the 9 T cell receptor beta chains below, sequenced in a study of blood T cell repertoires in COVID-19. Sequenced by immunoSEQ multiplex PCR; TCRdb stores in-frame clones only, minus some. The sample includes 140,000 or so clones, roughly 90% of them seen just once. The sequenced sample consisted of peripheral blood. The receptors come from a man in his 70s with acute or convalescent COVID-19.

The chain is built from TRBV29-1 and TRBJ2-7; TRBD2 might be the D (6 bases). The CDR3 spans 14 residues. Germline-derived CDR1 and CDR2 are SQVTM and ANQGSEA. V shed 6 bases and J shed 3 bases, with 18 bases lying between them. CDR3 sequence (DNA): TGCAGCGTCCACCTAGCGTCGGGAAACTACGAGCAGTACTTC. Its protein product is CSVHLASGNYEQYF.

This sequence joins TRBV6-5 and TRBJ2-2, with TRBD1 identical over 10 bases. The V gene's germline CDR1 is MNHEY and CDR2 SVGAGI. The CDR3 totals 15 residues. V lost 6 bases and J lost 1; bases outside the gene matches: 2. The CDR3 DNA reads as TGTGCCAGCAGACGGGACAGGGGGAACACCGGGGAGCTGTTTTTT. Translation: CASRRDRGNTGELFF.

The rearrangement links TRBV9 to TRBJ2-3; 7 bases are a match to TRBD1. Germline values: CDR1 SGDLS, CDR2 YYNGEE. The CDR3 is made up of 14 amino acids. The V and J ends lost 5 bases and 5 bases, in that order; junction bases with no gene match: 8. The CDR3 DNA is TGTGCCAGCAGGCCTACAGGGGCTGGAGATACGCAGTATTTT. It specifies CASRPTGAGDTQYF.

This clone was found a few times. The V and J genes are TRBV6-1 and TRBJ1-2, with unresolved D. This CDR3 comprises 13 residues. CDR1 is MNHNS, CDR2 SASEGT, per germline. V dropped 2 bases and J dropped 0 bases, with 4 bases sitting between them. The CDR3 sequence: CASSETANYGYTF. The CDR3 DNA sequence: TGTGCCAGCAGTGAAACAGCTAACTATGGCTACACCTTC.

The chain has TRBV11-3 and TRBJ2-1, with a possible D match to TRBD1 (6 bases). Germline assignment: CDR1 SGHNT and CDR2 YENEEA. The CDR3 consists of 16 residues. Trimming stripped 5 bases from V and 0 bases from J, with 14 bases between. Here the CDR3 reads CASSPPGAGSYNEQFF. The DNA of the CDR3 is TGTGCCAGCAGCCCTCCAGGGGCCGGCTCCTACAATGAGCAGTTCTTC.

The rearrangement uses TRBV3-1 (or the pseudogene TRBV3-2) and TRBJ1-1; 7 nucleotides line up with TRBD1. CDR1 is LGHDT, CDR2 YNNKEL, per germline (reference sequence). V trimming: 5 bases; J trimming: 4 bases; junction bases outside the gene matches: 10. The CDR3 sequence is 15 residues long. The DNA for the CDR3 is TGTGCCAGCAGCGGTTCGAGACAGGGAGGCACTGAAGCTTTCTTT. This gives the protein CASSGSRQGGTEAFF.

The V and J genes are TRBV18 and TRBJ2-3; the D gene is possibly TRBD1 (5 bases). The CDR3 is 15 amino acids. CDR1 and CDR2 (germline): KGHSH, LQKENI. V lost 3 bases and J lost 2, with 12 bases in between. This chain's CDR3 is CASSPREGVTDTQYF. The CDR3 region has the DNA TGTGCCAGCTCACCCAGGGAAGGGGTCACAGATACGCAGTATTTT.

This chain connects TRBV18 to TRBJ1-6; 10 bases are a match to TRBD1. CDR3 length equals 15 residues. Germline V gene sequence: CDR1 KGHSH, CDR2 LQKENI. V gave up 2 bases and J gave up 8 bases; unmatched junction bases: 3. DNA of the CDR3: TGTGCCAGCTCACCAACCGGGACAGGGGATTCACCCCTCCACTTT. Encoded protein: CASSPTGTGDSPLHF.

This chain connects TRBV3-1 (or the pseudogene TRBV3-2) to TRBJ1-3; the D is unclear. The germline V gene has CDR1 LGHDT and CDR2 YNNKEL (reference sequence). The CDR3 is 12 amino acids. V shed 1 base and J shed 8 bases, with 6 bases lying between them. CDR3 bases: TGTGCCAGCAGCCAAGGGAGGGACACCATATATTTT. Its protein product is CASSQGRDTIYF.